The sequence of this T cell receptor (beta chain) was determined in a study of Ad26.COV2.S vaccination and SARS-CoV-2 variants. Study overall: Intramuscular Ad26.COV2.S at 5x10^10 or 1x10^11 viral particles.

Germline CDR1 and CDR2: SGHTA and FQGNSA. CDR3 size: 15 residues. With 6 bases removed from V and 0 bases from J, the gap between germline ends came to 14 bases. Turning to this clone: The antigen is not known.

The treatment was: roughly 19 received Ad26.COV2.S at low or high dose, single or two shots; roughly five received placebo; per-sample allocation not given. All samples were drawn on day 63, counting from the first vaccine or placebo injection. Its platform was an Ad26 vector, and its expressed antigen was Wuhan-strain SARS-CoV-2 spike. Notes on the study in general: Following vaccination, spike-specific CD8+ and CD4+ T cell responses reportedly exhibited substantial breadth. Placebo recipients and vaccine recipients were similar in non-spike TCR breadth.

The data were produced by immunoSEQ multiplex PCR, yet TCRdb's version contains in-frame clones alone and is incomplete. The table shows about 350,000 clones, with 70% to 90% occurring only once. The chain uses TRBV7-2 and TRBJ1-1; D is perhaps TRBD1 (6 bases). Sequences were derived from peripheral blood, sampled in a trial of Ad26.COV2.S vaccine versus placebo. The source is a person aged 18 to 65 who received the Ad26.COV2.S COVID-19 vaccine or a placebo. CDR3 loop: CASRSQQGMNTEAFF. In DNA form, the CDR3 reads TGTGCCAGCAGGTCCCAACAGGGTATGAACACTGAAGCTTTCTTT.